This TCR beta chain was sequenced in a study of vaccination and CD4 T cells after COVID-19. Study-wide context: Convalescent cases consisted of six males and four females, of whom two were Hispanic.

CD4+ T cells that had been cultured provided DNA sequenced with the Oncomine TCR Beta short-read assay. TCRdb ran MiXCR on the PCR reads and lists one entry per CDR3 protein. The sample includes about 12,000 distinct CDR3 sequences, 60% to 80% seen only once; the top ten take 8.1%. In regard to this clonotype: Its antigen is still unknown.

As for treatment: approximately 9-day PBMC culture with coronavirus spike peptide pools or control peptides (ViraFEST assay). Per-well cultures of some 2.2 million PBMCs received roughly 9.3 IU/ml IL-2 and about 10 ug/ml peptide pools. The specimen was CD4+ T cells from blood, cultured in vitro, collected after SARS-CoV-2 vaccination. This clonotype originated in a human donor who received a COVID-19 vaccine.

The CDR3 bases are TGTGCCAGCAGTTTTATGGGGACGGACAATCAGCCCCAGCATTTT. It specifies CASSFMGTDNQPQHF. This chain joins TRBV27 and TRBJ1-5, with a possible D match to TRBD1 (5 bases). CDR3 length equals 15 residues. CDR1 MNHEY and CDR2 SMNVEV come from the germline V gene (reference sequence). Trimming cost V 3 bases and J 3 bases, with 12 bases left between them.